This passage covers 3 T cell receptor beta chains from one sample sequenced in a study of blood T cell repertoires in COVID-19. Sequencing used immunoSEQ multiplex PCR; TCRdb keeps in-frame clones, though not all of them. This repertoire shows 300,000 to 350,000 clones, roughly 91% found once; its top ten account for roughly a tenth. Input material: PBMCs or T cells enriched from blood (not recorded which). All receptors derive from a woman aged 30 to 39 who had recovered from COVID-19.

V gene TRBV10-3 combines with J gene TRBJ2-5; D may be TRBD1 (6 bases). From germline, CDR1 is ENHRY and CDR2 SYGVKD. Trimming took 4 bases from V and 2 from J, leaving 14 bases between them. The CDR3 runs to 15 residues. CDR3 nucleotides: TGTGCCATCAGTGCGTCCCGGGACATACAAGAGACCCAGTACTTC. Its translation: CAISASRDIQETQYF.

The chain employs TRBV5-5 and TRBJ1-1; a possible D gene is TRBD1 (6 bases). V lost 0 bases and J 11 bases, leaving 14 bases between the germline ends. Germline-derived CDR1 and CDR2 are SGHKS and YYEKEE (reference sequence). The CDR3 length is 13 residues. CDR3 in DNA: TGTGCCAGCAGCTTGGAGGGGCAGGGGCGGGCTTTCTTT. This sequence encodes CASSLEGQGRAFF.

The gene calls are TRBV5-4 and TRBJ2-7; 11 positions match TRBD2. V shed 5 bases, J shed 3 bases, and the junction held 7 bases outside the gene matches. The CDR3 contains 15 residues. CDR1 is SGHNT and CDR2 is YYREEE in the germline V gene (reference sequence). The CDR3 sequence is CASSYRLAGRYEQYF. CDR3 bases: TGTGCCAGCAGTTATCGACTAGCGGGGCGCTACGAGCAGTACTTC.